This T cell receptor (beta chain) was identified during a study of T cell changes during pregnancy in multiple sclerosis. Generated by immunoSEQ multiplex PCR, the TCRdb table keeps only in-frame clones and is missing some. The data hold some 87,000 clones, with over 80% observed a single time. The sequencing used peripheral blood, collected in the first trimester of pregnancy. The origin of this receptor is a female donor with multiple sclerosis, enrolled in a pregnancy study.

The CDR3 region is CASSNRDSGSYEQYF. CDR3 in DNA: TGTGCCAGCAGCAACCGGGACTCGGGGTCCTACGAGCAGTACTTC. The rearrangement uses TRBV11-2 and TRBJ2-7; perhaps TRBD2 as D (6 bases). The V and J ends lost 5 bases and 1 base respectively, with 15 bases between them. The germline V gene encodes CDR1 SGHAT and CDR2 FQNNGV. The CDR3 runs 15 residues. Variable domain in full (rest from reference TRBV11-2 and TRBJ2-7): EAGVAQSPRYKIIEKRQSVAFWCNPISGHATLYWYQQILGQGPKLLIQFQNNGVVDDSQLPKDRFSAERLKGVDSTLKIQPAKLEDSAVYLCASSNRDSGSYEQYFGPGTRLTVT.